This entry describes one T cell receptor (beta chain). Its antigen is as yet unknown. Antigen-specific CD4+ T cells expanded by the ViraFEST assay with viral peptide pools were then sequenced. Culture lasted over 9 days before CD4+ T cell isolation. None of the vaccinated had previously contracted SARS-CoV-2, and their nucleocapsid antibodies tested negative. Each well held 1.5 million to 2.5 million PBMC cultured with roughly 9.7 ug/ml peptides and 10 IU/ml IL-2. Cultures got half-medium changes with IL-2 on days 3 and 7. Profiling relied on immunoSEQ multiplex PCR, and the TCRdb table lists in-frame clones only, not all of them. Found here are about 27,000 clones, approximately 80% of them singletons; the top ten hold 20% to 25%. This sample stems from a study of vaccination effects on CD4 cells after COVID-19. The CDR3 covers 14 residues. The V end was cut by 4 bases, the J end by 5 bases, with 11 bases between. Germline V gives CDR1 LNHDA, CDR2 SQIVND (reference sequence).

Overall study results and limits: Clones that were induced by infection or by vaccine showed marked contraction late after vaccination.

The genes are TRBV19 and TRBJ2-2; tentative D call: TRBD1 (6 bases). The sequence was obtained from a human donor who received a COVID-19 vaccine. The sample in question was CD4+ T cells from PBMCs cultured with HCoV-NL63 spike peptides, obtained before COVID-19 vaccination. CDR3: CASSTQGYTGELFF. Here the CDR3 DNA reads TGTGCCAGTAGTACACAGGGATATACCGGGGAGCTGTTTTTT.